This T cell receptor (beta chain) was recovered during a study of blood T cells in healthy people across ages. Study-wide findings and caveats: The diversity estimates, figures obtained from one million T cells, were considered underestimates.

Turning to this clonotype: Its specificity is not known.

Through a sample-barcoded 5' primer and a J-beta primer mix, a second PCR was run for roughly 6 to 11 cycles. Every single cDNA molecule received a tag from a template-switch adaptor with 12 random nucleotides. TCRdb reprocessed the 5' RACE reads via MiXCR and lists one record per CDR3 protein. The sample lists over a million distinct CDR3 sequences; under 30% were seen once. The same specimen was also included in a second study, on T cells of mothers and their children. This second study says: The donor cohort consisted of three healthy Caucasian mothers and their six children. Unrelated mother-child pairs always had slightly, but never significantly, lower normalized overlap than related pairs.

Sequencing was carried out using blood. This clonotype originated in a girl between 2 and 10 years old in good health.

CDR3 loop: CASSSTRQGDAFF. CDR3 nucleotides: TGTGCCAGCAGCTCTACTAGACAGGGCGACGCTTTCTTT. The chain links TRBV7-9 to TRBJ1-1, with TRBD1 matching 7 bases. Germline CDR1 and CDR2: SEHNR and FQNEAQ (reference sequence). J lost 11 bases, V lost 4 bases, and 10 bases had no gene match. The CDR3 length is 13 residues.